This record covers a single T cell receptor beta chain. This specimen comes from a study of shared clonotypes between healthy human individuals. The data were produced by immunoSEQ multiplex PCR, yet TCRdb's version contains in-frame clones alone and is incomplete. This sample has 2 million to 2.5 million clones, with about 92% found just once. V gave up 5 bases and J gave up 2 bases, with 15 bases separating them. Germline assignment: CDR1 SGHAT and CDR2 FQNNGV. This CDR3 is built from 15 residues. The chain employs TRBV11-2 and TRBJ2-5, with D possibly matching TRBD2 (5 bases). What was sequenced was naive CD4+ T cells from PBMCs. Subset described: CD45RA+ positively selected. The receptor was isolated from a man between 18 and 35 years old in good health. Some clones in this sample may be carry-over from other donors' samples. The CDR3 loop is CASSPRSGQQETQYF. CDR3 in DNA: TGTGCCAGCAGCCCCCGGAGCGGCCAACAAGAGACCCAGTACTTC. The variable domain in full, with the rest retrieved from reference TRBV11-2 and TRBJ2-5, is EAGVAQSPRYKIIEKRQSVAFWCNPISGHATLYWYQQILGQGPKLLIQFQNNGVVDDSQLPKDRFSAERLKGVDSTLKIQPAKLEDSAVYLCASSPRSGQQETQYFGPGTRLLVL.